The sequence of this TCR beta chain was determined in a study of blood T cell repertoires in COVID-19. Study-level background: Samples representing acute and convalescent COVID-19 were sourced from the United States, Italy and Spain. T cells, B-cell-depleted T cells, or PBMCs supplied cDNA or gDNA.

The germline gives CDR1 MNHEY, CDR2 SVGEGT. Unmatched junction bases numbered 3, after V lost 2 bases and J lost 1 base. The CDR3 runs 15 residues. Cohorts were determined from participant-reported clinical history. Sequencing used immunoSEQ multiplex PCR; TCRdb keeps in-frame clones, though not all of them. This sample has approximately 490,000 clones, with about nine tenths found just once. Sequences were obtained from PBMCs or T cells enriched from blood (not recorded which). The chain combines TRBV6-2 or TRBV6-3 with TRBJ2-7; 9 bases map to TRBD2. The sequence was obtained from a woman under 30 who had recovered from COVID-19. CDR3 DNA sequence: TGTGCCAGCAGTTACGCTAGCGGGGTTTCCTACGAGCAGTACTTC. Encoded protein: CASSYASGVSYEQYF.